This T cell receptor (beta chain) was found in a study of CD8+CD57+ T cells in acquired aplastic anemia. Study background: Sorted CD4+ and CD8+ cells gave a mean 3.2 ug DNA, range 0.2 to 27.4 ug.

On this clonotype: Its specificity is not known. A much bigger clone sits one base away, suggesting this may be a read error.

Study-wide findings and caveats: Twenty-nine CD8+ CDR3 sequences were shared between patients and controls.

Trimming shortened V by 5 bases and J by 3 bases, and 7 bases separated the two germline ends. CDR1 and CDR2 (germline): MNHNS, SASEGT. This CDR3 spans 13 amino acids. Genomic DNA templated the TCR beta VDJ and CDR3 profiling. TCRdb independently ran MiXCR on the reads; one entry per CDR3 protein. This sample has 400,000 to 450,000 distinct CDR3 sequences; approximately 70% occur once, and the top ten carry less than 4%. This chain connects TRBV6-1 to TRBJ2-2, with D uncertain. Sequences were obtained from sorted CD4+, CD8+, or CD8+CD57+ T cells (not recorded which) from PBMCs. The TCR comes from a human donor in good health, serving as a control. The CDR3 nucleotides read TGTGCCAGCAGTTACCCTTACACCGGGGAGCTGTTTTTT. Translation: CASSYPYTGELFF.